This T cell receptor beta chain came from a study of blood T cell repertoires in COVID-19. The V gene's germline CDR1 is MDHEN and CDR2 SYDVKM. CDR3 length equals 18 residues. The ends lost 6 bases at V and 2 bases at J; junction bases unmatched: 15. The method was immunoSEQ multiplex PCR; TCRdb's version includes in-frame clones alone and lacks a portion of them. The sample holds 210,000 or so clones, around 84% seen once. This TCR derives from a man aged 30 to 45 with acute COVID-19. This rearrangement joins TRBV28 to TRBJ2-1, with 8 nucleotides matching TRBD1. The source material was PBMCs or T cells enriched from blood (not recorded which). As DNA, the CDR3 is TGTGCCAGCAGCCGCGGACAGGGCGTCATCTCCCCCTACAATGAGCAGTTCTTC. Protein: CASSRGQGVISPYNEQFF.